This T cell receptor (beta chain) was obtained from a study of T cell repertoires in cytomegalovirus infection. Study summary: Indicated by public TCR beta signatures were CMV infection and matching HLA type. Study outcomes and limitations: Dominating the ex vivo response were HLA-C-restricted CMV-specific TCR beta clonotypes.

TCRdb re-called the reads through MiXCR, storing one row per CDR3 protein. The sample shows about 460,000 distinct CDR3 sequences, roughly 12% of them seen only once. The V end was cut by 1 base, the J end by 6 bases, with 22 bases between. The CDR3 is 18 amino acids. The germline CDR1 and CDR2 sequences are SGHRS and YFSETQ. This clonotype occurred many times. As yet, its antigen is unknown. The chain recombines TRBV5-1 with TRBJ2-2; possibly TRBD1 for D (7 bases). The receptor comes from a human donor in good health (CMV status not recorded). Some clones in this sample may be carry-over from other donors' samples. Source material: PBMCs. This chain's CDR3 is CASSLFDRDRERAGELFF. CDR3 nucleotide sequence: TGCGCCAGCAGCTTGTTCGATCGGGACAGAGAGCGGGCCGGGGAGCTGTTTTTT.